The clone carrying this T cell receptor beta chain was recorded only once. The data originate from a study of Ad26.COV2.S vaccination and SARS-CoV-2 variants. Study summary: Ad26.COV2.S arm of COV1001 included the donor. Recipients of Ad26.COV2.S got it intramuscularly, once or twice 56 days apart.

The assay was immunoSEQ multiplex PCR, and TCRdb's table has in-frame clones only and misses some. Here the sample spans 200,000 to 300,000 clones, roughly nine tenths being singletons. Described treatment: 15 to 20 received Ad26.COV2.S at low or high dose, single or two shots; five or six received placebo; per-sample allocation not given. Each sample was drawn 63 days after the first injection (of vaccine or placebo). This adult donor, from Boston, was 18-55 years old. The administered vaccine (an Ad26 vector) expressed Wuhan-strain SARS-CoV-2 spike. Sequenced material: peripheral blood, taken in a trial of Ad26.COV2.S vaccine versus placebo. This clonotype was obtained from a person between 18 and 59 years old who received the Ad26.COV2.S COVID-19 vaccine or a placebo.

CDR3 in amino acids: CASSQPERNTEAFF. In DNA form, the CDR3 reads TGTGCCAGCAGCCAGCCAGAGAGGAACACTGAAGCTTTCTTT. The rearrangement uses TRBV6-2 or TRBV6-3 and TRBJ1-1; D is uncertain. The V gene lost 6 bases and the J gene lost 1 base, with 12 bases spanning the gap. Germline-derived CDR1 and CDR2 are MNHEY and SVGEGT. This CDR3 spans 14 amino acids.